Listed here is a single T cell receptor (beta chain). No antigen is known for it. These data originate in a study of T cell responses to AZD1222 COVID-19 vaccine. Study-level points and caveats: Repertoires were obtained solely post-peak T cell response.

The CDR3 extends over 14 amino acids. The J segment lost 6 bases and the V segment lost 1 base, leaving 4 bases of the junction unmatched. CDR1 and CDR2 (germline): MNHEY, SVGAGI. TCRdb's copy holds only in-frame clones and misses some; the assay was immunoSEQ multiplex PCR. This sample carries roughly 150,000 clones, roughly 90% of them seen once, and the ten largest clones take approximately 4.5%. The chain recombines TRBV6-5 with TRBJ2-7; 9 bases are shared with TRBD1. The specimen was peripheral blood, collected on day 0 of AZD1222 vaccination. This TCR came from an adult in good health. For the CDR3, the DNA is TGTGCCAGCAGTTACTTGGGACAGGGCTTCGAGCAGTACTTC. Translated, it gives CASSYLGQGFEQYF.